This T cell receptor (beta chain) was obtained from a study of OX40 agonist ivuxolimab in advanced cancers. General notes on the study: Ivuxolimab was a fully human IgG2 agonistic monoclonal antibody targeting the costimulatory receptor OX40 (CD134). Patients were allowed to have had prior anti-PD-1, anti-PD-L1 or anti-CTLA-4 therapy, and approximately 40% of the dose-escalation patients had been treated with checkpoint inhibitors. Intravenous ivuxolimab was administered to patients every 2 weeks at six dose levels: 0.01, 0.1, 0.3, 1.5, 3 and 10 mg/kg. Peripheral TCRbeta sequencing aimed to test whether ivuxolimab altered TCR sequence diversity and caused clonal T-cell expansion. In the dose-escalation cohort, around four fifths of patients were male, and the mean age was roughly 60 years, with a range of roughly 23 to 85. Partial responses occurred in three dose-escalation patients, of whom one had hepatocellular carcinoma and two had cutaneous melanoma. Of the approximately 50 dose-escalation patients, hepatocellular carcinoma was present in approximately 20, melanoma in approximately 15, renal cell carcinoma in 9 and head and neck cancer in 9. The paper covers the monotherapy dose-escalation part of the phase I ivuxolimab trial, which included N of about 50 patients. The paper's findings and limits, for the study overall: Low levels of normalized T-cell clonal expansion were also seen in some patients who did not respond. The antigen specificity of the clonally expanded peripheral T cells was not determined. At doses from 0.1 to 3.0 mg/kg, clonal expansion was seen in both CD4+ and CD8+ blood T cells between baseline and week 6. Partial responders in the 0.1-3.0 mg/kg groups had among the lowest normalized peripheral clonal expansion, especially among CD8+ T cells. On average, CD8+ T cells showed more expanded clones than CD4+ T cells after ivuxolimab.

This clone appeared once. Its antigen remains unidentified. No quality values exist for individual bases; no much larger clone is one base distant. Patients with a history of autoimmune disease or receiving systemic immunosuppression were excluded from the trial. Peripheral blood for TCR sequencing was collected from all dose cohorts at baseline, on cycle 4 day 1, and on cycle 7 day 1. The samples were taken from a phase I, first-in-human, multicenter, open-label dose-escalation trial of ivuxolimab. Adults with locally advanced or metastatic head and neck squamous cell, hepatocellular, melanoma or renal cell carcinoma were enrolled in the trial. Before TCR sequencing, CD4+ and CD8+ T cells were separately sorted from peripheral blood. V loses 5 bases, J loses 1 base, and the germline ends lie 13 bases apart. CDR1 and CDR2, per the germline V gene (reference sequence), are SGHKS and YYEKEE. The CDR3 numbers 15 residues from cysteine through phenylalanine. The CDR3 DNA has 45 bases and is translated from base 1.

To sequence the TCRbeta CDR3 region, genomic DNA was isolated from the sorted cells. The immunoSEQ Assay was used for sequencing of TCRbeta CDR3 regions. The table was pulled from immuneACCESS by TCRdb, which kept in-frame rearrangements only. Such tables lose some clones; where checked, under half of the loss comes from unresolved V genes, and the rest has no known cause. This sample has roughly 34,000 clones in its table, and roughly 80% of those were observed once. The top ten constitute 9% to 15% of the sample. The source material was CD4+ or CD8+ T cells sorted from blood, sampled in a trial of the OX40 agonist ivuxolimab. This sequence originates from an adult with an advanced solid tumor such as melanoma, head and neck, liver or kidney cancer. The chain employs TRBV5-5 and TRBJ1-5, with the D gene call left open. CDR3 reads: CASSPGLDSNQPQHF. The nucleotide sequence reads as follows: TGTGCCAGCAGTCCCGGGTTGGACAGCAATCAGCCCCAGCATTTT.